This passage covers 15 T cell receptor beta chains from one sample sequenced in a study of human T cells and chemical hapten exposure. Via MiXCR, TCRdb re-called the RACE reads, giving one row per CDR3 protein. The repertoire holds around 350,000 distinct CDR3 sequences, with around 5% as singletons. Time point described: pre-sensitization, week 0. Treatment indicated: therapeutic diphenylcyclopropenone sensitization with weekly scalp DPC. This specimen consisted of whole blood, obtained in connection with sensitization to the hapten diphenylcyclopropenone (DPC). These TCRs come from a woman between 18 and 29 years old with alopecia areata. Some clones in this sample may be carry-over from other donors' samples.

This clonotype occurred a few times. The V gene is TRBV7-9, the J gene TRBJ2-5; TRBD2 agrees at 11 bases. The CDR3 has 17 amino acids. Germline CDR1 reads SEHNR; CDR2 reads FQNEAQ (reference sequence). Trimming at V came to 1 base and at J to 3 bases, leaving 7 bases not matched to a gene. DNA of the CDR3: TGTGCCAGCAGCTTAGATGCTAGCGGGGGGCCGAAAGAGACCCAGTACTTC. It specifies CASSLDASGGPKETQYF.

This clonotype turned up a few times. The gene calls are TRBV9 and TRBJ1-3, with 10 bases lining up with TRBD1. V dropped 0 bases and J dropped 7; count of bases not matched to a gene: 4. CDR1 and CDR2 from the germline V gene are SGDLS and YYNGEE. The CDR3 spans 15 residues. This CDR3 is CASSVGRDRGNTIYF. The CDR3 DNA sequence: TGTGCCAGCAGCGTAGGAAGGGACAGGGGTAACACCATATATTTT.

This clonotype was detected only a few times. V and J are TRBV5-1 and TRBJ1-3; TRBD1 matches at 8 bases. The CDR3 totals 15 residues. Germline V gene sequence: CDR1 SGHRS, CDR2 YFSETQ. V shed 5 bases and J 1 base; nucleotides not matched to a gene: 5. The CDR3 loop is CASRTRTGSGNTIYF. In nucleotides, the CDR3 is TGCGCCAGCAGAACCCGGACAGGGTCTGGAAACACCATATATTTT.

The rearrangement joins TRBV5-4 to TRBJ2-7; 9 bases line up with TRBD1. The V segment lost 4 bases and the J segment 3 bases; nucleotides outside the gene matches: 8. CDR3 length: 15 residues. Looked up from germline, CDR1 is SGHNT and CDR2 is YYREEE (reference sequence). CDR3 in DNA: TGTGCCAGCAGCCAAAATCCGACAGGGGGCTACGAGCAGTACTTC. This sequence encodes CASSQNPTGGYEQYF.

This chain links TRBV4-1 with TRBJ1-6, with a weak D call TRBD1 (6 bases). The V gene's germline CDR1 is MGHRA and CDR2 YSYEKL. There are 16 residues in the CDR3. V lost 0 bases and J 10 bases, leaving 16 bases between the germline ends. CDR3 residues: CASSQDQQGLESPLHF. Written as DNA, the CDR3 is TGCGCCAGCAGCCAAGATCAACAGGGACTGGAGTCACCCCTCCACTTT.

This clonotype came up a few times. The CDR3 sequence is CASSIGPLGYGYTF. Here the CDR3 DNA reads TGTGCCAGCAGTATCGGGCCGCTGGGCTATGGCTACACCTTC. The chain has TRBV27 and TRBJ1-2; D gene ambiguous. V lost 5 bases to trimming and J lost 4 bases, with 14 bases between them. CDR1 and CDR2 from the germline V gene are MNHEY and SMNVEV (reference sequence). The CDR3 contains 14 residues.

This clonotype was counted at least ten times. V is TRBV6-2 or TRBV6-3 and J is TRBJ2-7; D possibly matches TRBD1 or TRBD2 (5 bases each). From germline, CDR1 is MNHEY and CDR2 SVGEGT. The V end lost 8 bases, the J end lost 1 base, and 9 bases lay between the germline ends. The CDR3 is 12 amino acids. CDR3 amino acids: CASRDPSYEQYF. The CDR3 DNA follows: TGTGCCAGCCGGGACCCTTCCTACGAGCAGTACTTC.

Ten or more counts support this clonotype. This chain connects TRBV6-1 to TRBJ2-4; D ambiguous. The V gene's germline CDR1 is MNHNS and CDR2 SASEGT. V was trimmed by 0 bases and J by 5 bases, leaving 8 bases between them. This CDR3 comprises 14 residues. The CDR3 here is CASSEAGVQNIQYF. In DNA, the CDR3 is TGTGCCAGCAGTGAAGCTGGAGTCCAAAACATTCAGTACTTC.

The chain uses TRBV9 and TRBJ1-2; 12 nucleotides match TRBD1. V dropped 0 bases and J dropped 2; count of bases not matched to a gene: 2. The CDR3 covers 16 residues. Germline V gene sequence: CDR1 SGDLS, CDR2 YYNGEE. The CDR3 region is CASSVGGQGANYGYTF. The CDR3 DNA reads TGTGCCAGCAGCGTAGGGGGACAGGGGGCGAACTATGGCTACACCTTC.

V usage is TRBV20-1 and J usage is TRBJ1-6; 7 nucleotides align to TRBD1. The CDR3 length is 15 residues. Germline lookup yields CDR1 DFQATT and CDR2 SNEGSKA (reference sequence). J gave up 8 bases and V 6 bases, and 13 bases lay outside the gene matches. The CDR3 sequence: CSARPPRQGDSPLHF. The CDR3 DNA is TGCAGTGCCAGACCCCCCAGACAGGGAGATTCACCCCTCCACTTT.

This clonotype has a count of ten or more. The CDR3 region has the DNA TGCAGCGTTGGGGACCTTACCTCAACCCAGTACTTC. Translating gives CSVGDLTSTQYF. V gene TRBV29-1 combines with J gene TRBJ2-5; perhaps D is TRBD1 or TRBD2 (5 bases each). The V gene lost 4 bases and the J gene lost 8 bases, with 14 bases spanning the gap. The CDR3 totals 12 residues. From germline, CDR1 is SQVTM and CDR2 ANQGSEA.

In its sample, this clonotype was seen a few times. The chain has TRBV18 and TRBJ2-7, with D possibly matching TRBD1 (6 bases). From germline, CDR1 is KGHSH and CDR2 LQKENI. CDR3 length: 12 amino acids. Deletions cut 2 bases from V and 6 bases from J, with 8 bases between. CDR3 protein: CASSPGRGEQYF. The CDR3 DNA is TGTGCCAGCTCACCAGGCAGGGGCGAGCAGTACTTC.

This clonotype came up a few times. The chain uses TRBV20-1 and TRBJ2-7, with TRBD2 matching over 13 bases. J lost 3 bases, V lost 4 bases, and 6 bases had no gene match. Per the germline V gene, CDR1 is DFQATT and CDR2 is SNEGSKA (reference sequence). This CDR3 is 15 amino acids long. CDR3 nucleotides: TGCAGTGCTAACCCCACTAGCGGGGGGGGCTACGAGCAGTACTTC. This sequence encodes CSANPTSGGGYEQYF.

Comment on this clonotype: Since a much larger clone is just one base distant, this may be a read error. The chain combines TRBV20-1 with TRBJ2-3; the D gene could be TRBD1 or TRBD2 (5 bases each). Trimming left V 6 bases short and J 0 bases short, with 10 bases between. This CDR3 region has 13 residues. Germline V CDR1 and CDR2: DFQATT, SNEGSKA (reference sequence). The CDR3 DNA reads as TGCAGTGCGGGGGAGCACAGCACAGATACGCAGTATTTT. Amino acid sequence: CSAGEHSTDTQYF.

The J gene is TRBJ1-6, the V gene TRBV6-1; D unresolved. The CDR3 consists of 17 residues. Trimming removed 3 bases from V and 0 bases from J, with 12 bases in between. Per the germline V gene, CDR1 is MNHNS and CDR2 is SASEGT. The CDR3 sequence is CASSDSGRGSYNSPLHF. DNA of the CDR3: TGTGCCAGCAGTGACTCCGGGAGAGGCTCCTATAATTCACCCCTCCACTTT.